This TCR beta chain stems from a study of shared clonotypes between healthy human individuals. The V segment lost 4 bases and the J segment 5 bases; nucleotides outside the gene matches: 4. The CDR3 covers 15 residues. From germline, CDR1 is SQVTM and CDR2 ANQGSEA. Using immunoSEQ multiplex PCR, the repertoire was profiled, and TCRdb retains in-frame clones only, with some absent. The profile shows 2 million to 2.5 million clones, 92% of them singletons. This clone occurred a few times. Sequences were obtained from naive CD4+ T cells from PBMCs. Specified subset: CD45RA+ positively selected. This clonotype was sampled from a man in his late teens or twenties in good health. Some clones in this sample may be carry-over from other donors' samples. The rearrangement links TRBV29-1 to TRBJ2-2; 13 bases are shared with TRBD2. The CDR3: CSVGTSGSLTGELFF. CDR3 DNA sequence: TGCAGCGTTGGGACTAGCGGGAGCTTAACCGGGGAGCTGTTTTTT.